These 21 T cell receptor beta chains were sequenced from one sample in a study of identical twins (TCRdb year 2016). The protocol used for the library was 5' RACE. Instrument used: Illumina HiSeq 2000. The public sequencing data were trimmed at Q25 with fastp and processed into clonotypes with MiXCR by TCRdb, which kept only in-frame beta chains. Merged by CDR3 protein, the rows form single entries marked with the most common genes and DNA. The sample data list 500,000 or so distinct CDR3 sequences, and around an eighth of these were observed just once. The ten largest clones take up 0.98% of the sample. This sample was also put to use in a study of yellow fever vaccine responses in identical twins.

The sequenced sample was CD4+ T cells sorted from blood. The source is a woman under 30 in good health.

The chain uses TRBV11-1 and TRBJ2-3; 14 bases are a match to TRBD2. The CDR3 runs to 19 residues. Germline CDR1 is SGHAT and CDR2 is FQDESV (reference sequence). Unmatched junction bases numbered 17, after V lost 5 bases and J lost 7 bases. CDR3 nucleotide sequence: TGTGCCAGCAGCCCCCAATCTCCGGGACTAGCGGGAGAAATGAATACGCAGTATTTT. Residues: CASSPQSPGLAGEMNTQYF.

V is TRBV6-5 and J is TRBJ2-7, with 12 bases lining up with TRBD2. Germline CDR1 reads MNHEY; CDR2 reads SVGAGI. This CDR3 spans 16 amino acids. V shed 3 bases, J shed 1 base, and the junction held 4 bases outside the gene matches. CDR3 in amino acids: CASSYHTSGGSYEQYF. For the CDR3, the DNA is TGTGCCAGCAGTTATCACACTAGCGGGGGGTCCTACGAGCAGTACTTC.

The gene calls are TRBV5-1 and TRBJ2-6; D possibly corresponds to TRBD1 (6 bases). The CDR3 totals 16 residues. Per germline, CDR1 SGHRS and CDR2 YFSETQ. V lost 4 bases and J 0 bases, leaving 11 bases between the germline ends. Here the CDR3 DNA reads TGCGCCAGCAGCGGAGGACAGCTCTCTGGGGCCAACGTCCTGACTTTC. Translating it yields CASSGGQLSGANVLTF.

This clonotype was found a few times. The chain couples TRBV15 to TRBJ1-1; possibly TRBD1 for D (5 bases). The CDR3 runs to 14 residues. Germline CDR1 and CDR2: LNHNV and YYDKDF (reference sequence). Trimming took 0 bases from V and 4 from J, leaving 9 bases between them. The CDR3 DNA sequence: TGTGCCACCAGCAGAGATCGGGGCGGCACTGAAGCTTTCTTT. Amino acids: CATSRDRGGTEAFF.

This clonotype was seen repeatedly, ten times or more. The chain joins TRBV6-1 to TRBJ1-5; D is unresolved. CDR1 MNHNS and CDR2 SASEGT come from the germline V gene. V lost 8 bases, J lost 1 base, and 12 bases lay in between. This CDR3 spans 14 amino acids. Here the CDR3 DNA reads TGTGCCAGCTACCGCCCGGGGAGCAATCAGCCCCAGCATTTT. This encodes CASYRPGSNQPQHF.

The CDR3 is CASSLARRGNQPQHF. The CDR3 DNA sequence: TGTGCCAGCAGCTTGGCCAGACGGGGCAATCAGCCCCAGCATTTT. The chain recombines TRBV5-6 with TRBJ1-5; D remains unclear. Trimming pared 0 bases from V and 2 bases from J, leaving 9 bases between. This CDR3 has 15 amino acids. The germline gives CDR1 SGHDT, CDR2 YYEEEE.

This chain links TRBV15 with TRBJ1-5; D is unclear. V was cut by 5 bases and J by 0 bases, with 14 bases left in between. The CDR3 loop spans 16 amino acids. CDR1 LNHNV and CDR2 YYDKDF come from the germline V gene (reference sequence). The CDR3 spells CATSQVGWVSNQPQHF. CDR3 DNA: TGTGCCACCAGCCAAGTGGGGTGGGTTAGCAATCAGCCCCAGCATTTT.

On this clonotype itself: This sequence may be a read error, since a much larger clone differs from it by one base. The chain employs TRBV12-3 or TRBV12-4 and TRBJ1-4, with D possibly TRBD1 on 5 matching bases. This CDR3 has 15 residues. Trimming removed 5 bases from V and 2 bases from J, with 12 bases in between. Here the CDR3 reads CASSPRVSTNEKLFF. The CDR3 DNA reads as TGTGCCAGCAGTCCCAGGGTGTCGACTAATGAAAAACTGTTTTTT.

This chain joins TRBV30 and TRBJ1-5, with a weak D call TRBD1 (6 bases). Germline-derived CDR1 and CDR2 are GTSNPN and SVGIG (reference sequence). CDR3 length: 16 residues. V lost 0 bases, J lost 0 bases, and 12 bases lay in between. CDR3 nucleotide sequence: TGTGCCTGGAGTGTCAGGGGACACTATAGCAATCAGCCCCAGCATTTT. It specifies CAWSVRGHYSNQPQHF.

This clonotype appeared many times. The chain has TRBV20-1 and TRBJ2-3, with 11 bases matching TRBD2. With V trimmed by 6 bases and J by 6 bases, 11 bases remained unmatched. The germline gives CDR1 DFQATT, CDR2 SNEGSKA (reference sequence). The CDR3 loop spans 15 amino acids. CDR3 sequence reads: CSAISGTSGRDTQYF. The DNA for the CDR3 is TGCAGTGCAATTTCCGGGACTAGCGGTAGGGATACGCAGTATTTT.

This clonotype was detected only a few times. This chain joins TRBV12-3 or TRBV12-4 and TRBJ1-1, with D perhaps matching TRBD1 (5 bases). Trimming took 2 bases from V and 5 from J, leaving 12 bases between them. CDR3 size: 14 residues. CDR3 loop: CASSLSRGGTEAFF. The CDR3 DNA reads TGTGCCAGCAGTTTATCAAGGGGTGGAACTGAAGCTTTCTTT.

The gene calls are TRBV10-1 and TRBJ2-7, with 9 bases aligning to TRBD2. With 0 bases clipped from V and 5 bases from J, the junction kept 5 bases outside the gene matches. CDR1 is WNHNN and CDR2 is SYGVQD in the germline V gene (reference sequence). This CDR3 is built from 15 residues. This CDR3 reads CASSESGGLAHEQYF. CDR3 nucleotide sequence: TGCGCCAGCAGTGAGTCCGGGGGACTAGCCCACGAGCAGTACTTC.

This clonotype has only a few counts. The rearrangement joins TRBV20-1 to TRBJ2-3; 8 nucleotides align to TRBD2. V was pared by 1 base and J by 1 base, with 7 bases of the junction left unmatched. This CDR3 comprises 16 residues. CDR1 is DFQATT and CDR2 is SNEGSKA in the germline V gene (reference sequence). Here the CDR3 DNA reads TGCAGTGCTAGAGCGTTCGGGACTAGGGGCACAGATACGCAGTATTTT. Translated, it gives CSARAFGTRGTDTQYF.

In this sample, this clonotype turned up many times. This chain connects TRBV12-3 or TRBV12-4 to TRBJ2-5, with D possibly matching TRBD2 (7 bases). V was cut by 7 bases and J by 5 bases, with 17 bases left in between. The CDR3 consists of 14 residues. The chain's CDR3 is CASTHSGGSETQYF. The DNA of the CDR3 is TGTGCCAGCACCCATTCGGGGGGCTCGGAGACCCAGTACTTC.

Only a few counts were recorded for this clonotype. The genes are TRBV7-6 and TRBJ2-3; 10 bases are a match to TRBD2. Per the germline V gene, CDR1 is SGHVS and CDR2 is FNYEAQ. The CDR3 extends over 16 amino acids. J was trimmed by 0 bases and V by 0 bases; bases with no gene match: 0. The CDR3 loop reads CASSLATSGSTDTQYF. The CDR3 DNA reads TGTGCCAGCAGCTTAGCGACTAGCGGGAGCACAGATACGCAGTATTTT.

Ten or more counts support this clonotype. V usage is TRBV28 and J usage is TRBJ2-7; D is possibly TRBD2 (5 bases). CDR1 is MDHEN, CDR2 SYDVKM, per germline. The ends were cut back, 5 bases at V and 0 bases at J, with 17 bases in the middle. This CDR3 is 16 amino acids long. CDR3 sequence reads: CASSPVGWESSYEQYF. The DNA of the CDR3 is TGTGCCAGCAGTCCGGTGGGGTGGGAGAGCTCCTACGAGCAGTACTTC.

This chain connects TRBV12-3 or TRBV12-4 to TRBJ2-7; D gene uncertain. CDR3 length: 12 amino acids. The CDR3 coding sequence is TGTGCTAGGACGGCGGAACAATACGAGCAGTACTTC. Protein product: CARTAEQYEQYF.

This chain connects TRBV29-1 to TRBJ2-1, with 12 positions matching TRBD2. The CDR3 consists of 16 residues. Looked up from germline, CDR1 is SQVTM and CDR2 is ANQGSEA. The trim removed 5 bases at V and 1 base at J, leaving 6 bases unmatched. In DNA, the CDR3 is TGCAGCGTTAGGACTAGCGGGGAACTTTCCTACAATGAGCAGTTCTTC. Its protein is CSVRTSGELSYNEQFF.

This clonotype was seen repeatedly, ten times or more. The rearrangement links TRBV5-1 to TRBJ1-1; the match to TRBD1 covers 9 bases. The CDR3 contains 17 residues. With 0 bases clipped from V and 3 bases from J, the junction kept 9 bases outside the gene matches. In germline, CDR1 is SGHRS, CDR2 YFSETQ. CDR3: CASSLVGQGFSDTEAFF. The CDR3 DNA reads TGCGCCAGCAGCTTGGTCGGACAGGGGTTTTCGGACACTGAAGCTTTCTTT.

V gene TRBV7-9 combines with J gene TRBJ2-5; D is possibly TRBD1 or TRBD2 (5 bases each). V gave up 1 base and J gave up 2 bases, with 11 bases separating them. The germline CDR1 and CDR2 sequences are SEHNR and FQNEAQ (reference sequence). There are 15 residues in the CDR3. CDR3 coding DNA: TGTGCCAGCAGCTTAGGACCGGGACGGCAAGAGACCCAGTACTTC. It translates to CASSLGPGRQETQYF.

The chain joins TRBV10-2 to TRBJ2-1, with TRBD2 matching over 11 bases. Unmatched junction bases numbered 10, after V lost 6 bases and J lost 9 bases. The CDR3 is 15 amino acids. In germline, CDR1 is WSHSY, CDR2 SAAADI. This chain's CDR3 is CASSETSGSIGEQFF. The CDR3 coding sequence is TGCGCCAGCAGCGAAACTAGCGGGAGCATCGGTGAGCAGTTCTTC.